This entry is about one T cell receptor (beta chain). Its antigen remains unknown. Each donor contributed about 100,000 T cells on average, unsorted. Method: immunoSEQ multiplex PCR; TCRdb's copy keeps in-frame clones and lacks some. Here the sample spans approximately 20,000 clones, less than 98% being singletons. These data originate in a study of T cells in tuberculosis. General observations from the study: The TCR-beta difference was not significant; alpha differences partly reflected length. Selection depended on which cryopreserved specimens were available.

Sequences were obtained from PBMCs. The receptor was derived from a donor aged 10-29 years with latent tuberculosis or without tuberculosis infection.

The CDR3 sequence: CASSDSTNSGANVLTF. In nucleotides, the CDR3 is TGTGCCAGCAGTGACTCGACAAACTCTGGGGCCAACGTCCTGACTTTC. The chain uses TRBV6-4 and TRBJ2-6; D remains ambiguous. Per germline, CDR1 MRHNA and CDR2 SNTAGT. V lost 0 bases and J 0 bases, leaving 6 bases between the germline ends. There are 16 residues in the CDR3.